This note documents a single T cell receptor beta chain sequence. Its antigen is currently unknown. With random hexamers, reverse transcription was performed on roughly 0.45 to 1 ug of RNA. In TCRdb, the immunoSEQ multiplex PCR reads were re-called with MiXCR into one record per CDR3 protein. The table shows roughly 190,000 distinct CDR3 sequences, with about 95% occurring only once. CD8+ and CD4+ T cells from blood underwent TCR beta sequencing, which was carried out in a high-throughput format. The data are from a study of CD8 T cells in Susac syndrome. Study observations and caveats: Only a relatively small number of individuals were included in the TCR sequencing and HLA analysis.

The CDR3 is 13 amino acids. In germline, CDR1 is SNHLY, CDR2 FYNNEI. V lost 8 bases to trimming and J lost 3 bases, with 10 bases between them. Sequenced: CD4+ T cells from PBMCs. This chain links TRBV2 with TRBJ2-2, with D perhaps TRBD2 (6 bases). The origin of this receptor is a human donor in good health. The CDR3 DNA reads TGTGCCAGCTGGACTATCGACACCGGGGAGCTGTTTTTT. This sequence encodes CASWTIDTGELFF.